This T cell receptor (beta chain) was sequenced in a study of radiotherapy plus CTLA-4 blockade in lung cancer. The germline CDR1 and CDR2 sequences are SGHVS and FQNEAQ. The CDR3 extends over 15 amino acids. The V and J ends lost 5 bases and 4 bases, in that order; junction bases with no gene match: 7. Assay: immunoSEQ multiplex PCR; the TCRdb copy retains only in-frame clones and omits some. The data contain approximately 98,000 clones, 80% to 85% of them seen just once; the ten biggest clones take up around 3.7%. The source is a human donor with non-small cell lung cancer who had a partial response to radiotherapy plus ipilimumab. The chain joins TRBV7-8 to TRBJ2-7; 11 nucleotides align to TRBD2. The material was peripheral blood, obtained from a patient treated with radiotherapy plus ipilimumab. Here the CDR3 reads CASSRGTSGGYEQYF. The CDR3, as DNA: TGTGCCAGCAGCCGTGGGACTAGCGGTGGATACGAGCAGTACTTC.